This T cell receptor beta chain was captured by sequencing in a study of blood T cell repertoires in COVID-19. The wider study: In each case, the material was cDNA or gDNA derived from T cells, B-cell-depleted T cells, or PBMCs.

Authors' data handling: Amplification from reference gene primers served as the basis for estimated nucleated cell counts. Here immunoSEQ multiplex PCR was the method, and the copy in TCRdb shows in-frame clones only, minus some. That table supplies the V and J calls and clone size; D and trimming were determined from the DNA. The profile covers 200,000 to 250,000 clones, with 84% appearing a single time and 15% to 20% taken by the ten largest. Sequenced: peripheral blood. The source is a woman at least 80 years old with active or convalescent COVID-19.

This CDR3 is CASSPHRTSGGADTQYF. Here the CDR3 DNA reads TGTGCCAGCAGCCCGCATCGGACTAGCGGGGGTGCAGATACGCAGTATTTT. The rearrangement uses TRBV7-3 and TRBJ2-3; TRBD2 aligns across 13 bases. The germline CDR1 and CDR2 sequences are SGHTA and FQGTGA. This CDR3 has 17 residues. J gave up 4 bases and V 5 bases, and 9 bases lay outside the gene matches.